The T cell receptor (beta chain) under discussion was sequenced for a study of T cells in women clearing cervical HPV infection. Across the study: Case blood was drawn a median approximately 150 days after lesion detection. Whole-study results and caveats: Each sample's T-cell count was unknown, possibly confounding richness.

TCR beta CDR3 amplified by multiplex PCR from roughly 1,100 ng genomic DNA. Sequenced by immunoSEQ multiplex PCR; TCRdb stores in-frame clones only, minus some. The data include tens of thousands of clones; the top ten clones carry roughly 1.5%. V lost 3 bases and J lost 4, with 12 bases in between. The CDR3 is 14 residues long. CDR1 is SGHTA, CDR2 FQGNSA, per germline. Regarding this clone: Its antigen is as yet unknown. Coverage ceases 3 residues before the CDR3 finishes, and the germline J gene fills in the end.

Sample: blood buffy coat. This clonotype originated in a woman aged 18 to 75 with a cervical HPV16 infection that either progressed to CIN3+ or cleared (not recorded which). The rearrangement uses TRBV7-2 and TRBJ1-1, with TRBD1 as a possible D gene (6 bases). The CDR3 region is CASSFNYRATEAFF. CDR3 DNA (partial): TGTGCCAGCAGCTTTAACTACAGGGCCACTGAA.